The 17 T cell receptor beta chains in this list originate from one sample, sequenced in a study of graft-versus-host responses after intestinal transplantation. The repertoire was sequenced with immunoSEQ multiplex PCR; TCRdb's copy has only in-frame clones and lacks some. The profile shows fewer than 30,000 clones, 70% to 90% of them singletons. Sequenced material: PBMCs, taken around 14 months after intestinal transplant. These receptors all come from a human patient who received an intestinal transplant, so some T cells may come from the graft donor.

This chain uses TRBV5-1 with TRBJ2-7, with TRBD2 identical over 9 bases. Germline V lookup: CDR1 SGHRS, CDR2 YFSETQ. The CDR3 sequence is 15 residues long. J was trimmed by 2 bases and V by 4 bases; bases with no gene match: 7. CDR3 bases: TGCGCCAGCAGCCTTAGCGGGAGCCCCACCTACGAGCAGTACTTC. As protein: CASSLSGSPTYEQYF.

The chain has TRBV7-6 and TRBJ2-5; the D call may be TRBD1 or TRBD2 (5 bases each). V was pared by 5 bases and J by 4 bases, with 14 bases between. The V gene's germline CDR1 is SGHVS and CDR2 FNYEAQ. There are 14 residues in the CDR3. The CDR3 sequence is CASSHLGGRETQYF. CDR3 DNA: TGTGCCAGCAGCCATCTTGGGGGAAGAGAGACCCAGTACTTC.

This chain links TRBV7-3 with TRBJ2-3; TRBD2 matches 7 bases. There are 15 residues in the CDR3. The germline CDR1 and CDR2 sequences are SGHTA and FQGTGA. With V trimmed by 2 bases and J by 1 base, 3 bases remained unmatched. The CDR3 nucleotides read TGTGCCAGCAGCTTAGGCGGGAGCGGCACAGATACGCAGTATTTT. It yields the protein CASSLGGSGTDTQYF.

This chain uses TRBV13 with TRBJ2-7, with TRBD2 identical over 12 bases. Germline trimming cut 0 bases from V and 4 bases from J; bases unmatched to any gene: 1. The CDR3 covers 15 residues. Germline assignment: CDR1 PRHDT and CDR2 FYEKMQ (reference sequence). The CDR3 DNA sequence: TGTGCCAGCAGCTTAGGGACTAGCGGGAGTTACGAGCAGTACTTC. Protein sequence: CASSLGTSGSYEQYF.

The chain is built from TRBV11-2 and TRBJ2-7; TRBD1 aligns across 10 bases. V was pared by 0 bases and J by 2 bases, with 1 base of the junction left unmatched. Germline V gene sequence: CDR1 SGHAT, CDR2 FQNNGV. CDR3 length equals 15 residues. CDR3 residues: CASSLEGTGAYEQYF. CDR3 bases: TGTGCCAGCAGCTTAGAGGGGACAGGGGCCTACGAGCAGTACTTC.

The chain carries TRBV10-3 and TRBJ1-1; D ambiguous. Germline V gene lookup returns CDR1 ENHRY and CDR2 SYGVKD. There are 13 residues in the CDR3. V shed 2 bases and J shed 2 bases, with 6 bases lying between them. This CDR3 reads CAISEEGNTEAFF. The CDR3 coding sequence is TGTGCCATCAGTGAGGAGGGCAACACTGAAGCTTTCTTT.

This sequence joins TRBV7-9 and TRBJ1-3; 8 bases fit TRBD1. The CDR3 contains 12 residues. The V segment lost 3 bases and the J segment 10 bases; nucleotides outside the gene matches: 2. Germline assignment: CDR1 SEHNR and CDR2 FQNEAQ (reference sequence). The CDR3 DNA follows: TGTGCCAGCAGCTTGACAGGGGAAACCATATATTTT. It encodes CASSLTGETIYF. Full variable domain (outside the CDR3, taken from reference TRBV7-9 and TRBJ1-3): DTGVSQNPRHKITKRGQNVTFRCDPISEHNRLYWYRQTLGQGPEFLTYFQNEAQLEKSRLLSDRFSAERPKGSFSTLEIQRTEQGDSAMYLCASSLTGETIYFGEGSWLTVV.

The V and J genes are TRBV2 and TRBJ1-6; no firm D call. The CDR3 spans 13 residues. The germline V gene encodes CDR1 SNHLY and CDR2 FYNNEI. Trimming removed 2 bases at V and 9 bases at J, with 8 bases between. CDR3 in DNA: TGTGCCAGCAGTGAACAGATAGGTTCACCCCTCCACTTT. Its translation: CASSEQIGSPLHF.

The rearrangement links TRBV9 to TRBJ2-2; 7 positions match TRBD2. V gave up 3 bases and J gave up 0 bases; unmatched junction bases: 2. This CDR3 is built from 15 residues. In germline, CDR1 is SGDLS, CDR2 YYNGEE. The CDR3 protein is CASSASGANTGELFF. CDR3 sequence (DNA): TGTGCCAGCAGCGCCAGCGGGGCGAACACCGGGGAGCTGTTTTTT.

In this sample, this clone turned up once. The V call is TRBV6-1, the J call TRBJ1-3; 7 bases agree with TRBD1. CDR3 size: 15 residues. The germline V gene has CDR1 MNHNS and CDR2 SASEGT. Unmatched junction bases numbered 9, after V lost 5 bases and J lost 5 bases. CDR3 sequence: CASSPGGPARNTIYF. The CDR3 coding sequence is TGTGCCAGCAGTCCAGGGGGTCCTGCGAGAAACACCATATATTTT.

Comment on this clone: Other DNA sequences from this sample encode an identical CDR3 as well. The chain recombines TRBV11-2 with TRBJ2-2; D is perhaps TRBD2 (7 bases). The CDR3 is 15 residues long. With 5 bases removed from V and 6 bases from J, the gap between germline ends came to 16 bases. From germline, CDR1 is SGHAT and CDR2 FQNNGV. In DNA, the CDR3 is TGTGCCAGCAGCCAAGTAGGGGGGGGCCCCGGGGAGCTGTTTTTT. It specifies CASSQVGGGPGELFF.

The chain uses TRBV4-1 and TRBJ2-7; 11 bases match TRBD2. Trimming cost V 2 bases and J 2 bases; bases outside gene matches: 5. Germline V gene data show CDR1 as MGHRA and CDR2 as YSYEKL. The CDR3 has 16 residues. CDR3 amino acids: CASSQPLAGGTYEQYF. CDR3 nucleotides: TGCGCCAGCAGCCAACCCCTAGCGGGAGGAACCTACGAGCAGTACTTC.

The rearrangement joins TRBV18 to TRBJ2-5; D is unclear. Germline CDR1 reads KGHSH; CDR2 reads LQKENI. V lost 8 bases to trimming and J lost 3 bases, with 13 bases between them. The CDR3 is 13 amino acids. The CDR3: CASATSEEETQYF. The CDR3 DNA reads TGTGCCAGCGCTACTTCCGAAGAAGAGACCCAGTACTTC.

This clone appeared a single time. CDR3 amino acids: CATIQGMDNEQFF. The CDR3 region has the DNA TGTGCCACCATACAGGGAATGGACAATGAGCAGTTCTTC. This chain joins TRBV10-3 and TRBJ2-1; D may be TRBD1 (6 bases). Germline loops: CDR1 ENHRY, CDR2 SYGVKD. The CDR3 runs to 13 residues. The V end was cut by 10 bases, the J end by 5 bases, with 15 bases between.

This clone has only one observation. CDR3 region: CAWRVRGVDTEAFF. The CDR3 coding sequence is TGTGCCTGGAGGGTACGGGGGGTGGACACTGAAGCTTTCTTT. The chain employs TRBV30 and TRBJ1-1, with a weak D call TRBD1 (5 bases). CDR1 is GTSNPN and CDR2 is SVGIG in the germline V gene (reference sequence). This CDR3 is built from 14 residues. Trimming removed 3 bases at V and 3 bases at J, with 14 bases between.

This CDR3 reads CAISGRGMDTEAFF. CDR3 nucleotides: TGTGCCATCAGTGGGAGGGGAATGGACACTGAAGCTTTCTTT. The chain is built from TRBV10-3 and TRBJ1-1; D may be TRBD1 (5 bases). This CDR3 comprises 14 residues. The germline V gene has CDR1 ENHRY and CDR2 SYGVKD. V was cut by 4 bases and J by 3 bases, with 12 bases left in between.

The chain links TRBV9 to TRBJ2-1; 8 nucleotides match TRBD2. The V segment lost 2 bases and the J segment 0 bases; nucleotides outside the gene matches: 1. CDR3 length equals 15 residues. Germline lookup yields CDR1 SGDLS and CDR2 YYNGEE. The CDR3 reads CASSVTSGSYNEQFF. The CDR3 DNA reads TGTGCCAGCAGCGTCACTAGCGGCTCCTACAATGAGCAGTTCTTC.